This T cell receptor beta chain emerged from a study of PD-1 blockade in classical Hodgkin lymphoma. The wider study: Nivolumab was administered to patients intravenously at 3 mg/kg every 2 weeks. Study observations and caveats: Baseline TCR diversity was reportedly lower in newly diagnosed patients than in healthy donors. It was reported as lower still in relapsed/refractory patients. Compared with baseline, CD4+ but not CD8+ TCR diversity had risen significantly by C4D1.

Time point in this sample: cycle 4 day 1 (C4D1), after 6 weeks of nivolumab. Relapse after autologous stem cell transplantation occurred in every patient, and brentuximab vedotin exposure varied. Relapsed/refractory classical Hodgkin lymphoma patients had complete, partial or progressive responses. Only in-frame clones appear in the TCRdb table, and some are missing; sequencing was by immunoSEQ multiplex PCR. The profile shows tens of thousands of clones, about 80% of them singletons. Trimming stripped 6 bases from V and 0 bases from J, with 12 bases between. The CDR3 sequence is 15 residues long. Germline CDR1 MNHNS, CDR2 SASEGT. With respect to this clone: Its antigen is undetermined.

The genes are TRBV6-1 and TRBJ1-3; D possibly corresponds to TRBD1 (6 bases). This clonotype originated in a human donor with classical Hodgkin lymphoma. The sequencing used peripheral blood mononuclear cells (PBMCs), collected before the fourth cycle of nivolumab. The CDR3 sequence: CASRSGHSSGNTIYF. The DNA of the CDR3 is TGTGCCAGCAGGTCGGGACATAGCTCTGGAAACACCATATATTTT.